This TCR beta chain came from a study of blood T cell repertoires in COVID-19 (dated by TCRdb to about 2020). Broadly, across the study: Collaborator samples came from the United States, Italy and Spain and covered acute and convalescent phases of COVID-19. Where available, HLA class I and class II types were obtained from metadata supplied by the sample provider rather than from assay-based typing. The repertoires were made available in a free public database intended to serve as a resource for research on the immune response to SARS-CoV-2. Nearly every sample came with metadata listing a de-identified subject ID, COVID-19 status, age in years and sex. The prospective study material was composed of cDNA or gDNA derived from T cells, B-cell-depleted T cells, or PBMCs. The samples were drawn from the first 160 participants of the ongoing ImmuneRACE study and from 1,254 subjects provided by 6 global collaborators. Deeply sampled blood TCRbeta repertoires from subjects exposed to, actively infected with, or recovered from COVID-19 were included in the dataset. The investigation overall reported the following: The quantity of clinical and demographic metadata differed by source and by participant and was supplied without curation.

TCRbeta CDR3 regions were amplified from genomic DNA by means of the immunoSEQ Assay, a bias-controlled multiplex PCR. The authors processed their data as follows. The number of nucleated cells in each sample was estimated by amplification of reference gene primers within the assay. Sequence reads were collapsed and filtered to measure the absolute abundance of every unique TCRbeta CDR3 rearrangement. For each sample, productive Simpson clonality was calculated by taking the square root of Simpson's diversity index across productive rearrangements. As stored in TCRdb, this immuneACCESS dataset retains in-frame rearrangements with V and J assigned. A fraction of the clones does not appear; measured against another copy, unresolved V genes explain less than half of the discrepancy, and the remainder lacks a known reason. V and J calls and clone size follow that table, whereas D and trimming were derived from the DNA. The sample table lists 50,000 to 85,000 clones, about 80% of them with a count of one. The ten largest account for about a tenth of the sample.

As encoded in the germline V gene, CDR1 is SGHDT while CDR2 is YYEEEE. The CDR3, cysteine through phenylalanine, is 15 amino acids long. The entry retains the CDR3 DNA only, 45 bases that are in frame from base 1. The germline ends are 11 bases apart after V is trimmed by 4 bases and J by 0 bases. This clone has a handful of counts. No antigen is known for it. Base qualities are not at hand, and no much larger clone is one base apart. Whole blood was collected in K2EDTA tubes by collaborating institutions according to the institutions' own protocols. For TCRbeta analysis, collaborators shipped samples in one of three forms: frozen whole blood, isolated PBMCs, or DNA extracted from either of those sample types.

The chain joins TRBV5-6 to TRBJ1-3, and possibly TRBD1, on 6 matching bases. This TCR came from a human donor in a cohort sampled during active COVID-19. Sample: peripheral blood. The base sequence is TGTGCCAGCAGCGGGGGCCAGATCTCTGGAAACACCATATATTTT. Translated, this gives CASSGGQISGNTIYF.